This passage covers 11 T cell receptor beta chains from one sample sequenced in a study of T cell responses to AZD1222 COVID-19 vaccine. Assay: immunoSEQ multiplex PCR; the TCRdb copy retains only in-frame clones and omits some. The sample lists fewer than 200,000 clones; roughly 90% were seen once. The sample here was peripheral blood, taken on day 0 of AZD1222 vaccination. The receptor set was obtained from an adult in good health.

CDR3 in amino acids: CASTPGGGLSYNEQFF. CDR3 DNA sequence: TGTGCCAGCACCCCAGGGGGCGGACTGTCCTACAATGAGCAGTTCTTC. The chain uses TRBV3-1 (or the pseudogene TRBV3-2) and TRBJ2-1; 8 nucleotides agree with TRBD1. The CDR3 loop spans 16 amino acids. Per germline, CDR1 LGHDT and CDR2 YNNKEL (reference sequence). Trimming took 7 bases from V and 1 from J; bases not matched to a gene: 9.

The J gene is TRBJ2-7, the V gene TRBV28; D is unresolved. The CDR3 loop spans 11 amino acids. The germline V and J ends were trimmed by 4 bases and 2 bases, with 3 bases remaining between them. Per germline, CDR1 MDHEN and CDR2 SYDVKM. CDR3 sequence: CASSYPYEQYF. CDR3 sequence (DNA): TGTGCCAGCAGTTACCCCTACGAGCAGTACTTC.

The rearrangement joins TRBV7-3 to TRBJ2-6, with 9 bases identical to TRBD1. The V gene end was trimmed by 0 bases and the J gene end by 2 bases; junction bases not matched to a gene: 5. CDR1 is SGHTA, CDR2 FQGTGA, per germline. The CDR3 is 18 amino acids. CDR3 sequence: CASSLTGTGFPGANVLTF. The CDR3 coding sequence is TGTGCCAGCAGCTTAACCGGGACAGGGTTCCCTGGGGCCAACGTCCTGACTTTC.

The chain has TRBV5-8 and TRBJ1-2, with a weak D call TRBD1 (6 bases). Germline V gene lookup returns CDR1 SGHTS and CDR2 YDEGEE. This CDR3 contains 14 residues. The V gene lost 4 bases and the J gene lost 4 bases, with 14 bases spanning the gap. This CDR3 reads CASSPYRASYGYTF. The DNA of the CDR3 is TGTGCCAGCAGCCCGTACAGGGCGAGCTATGGCTACACCTTC.

The CDR3 region is CASSPPGWGAYEQYF. The CDR3 coding sequence is TGTGCCAGCTCACCTCCGGGCTGGGGGGCCTACGAGCAGTACTTC. The chain is built from TRBV18 and TRBJ2-7; D perhaps matches TRBD2 (6 bases). V was cut by 3 bases and J by 2 bases, with 14 bases left in between. The CDR3 covers 15 residues. The germline V gene has CDR1 KGHSH and CDR2 LQKENI.

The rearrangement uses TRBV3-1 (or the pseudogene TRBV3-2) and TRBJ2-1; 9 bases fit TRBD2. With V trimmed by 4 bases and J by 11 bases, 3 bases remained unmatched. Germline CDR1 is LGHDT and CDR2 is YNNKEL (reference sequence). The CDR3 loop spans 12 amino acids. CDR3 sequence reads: CASSPGLAQQFF. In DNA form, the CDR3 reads TGTGCCAGCAGCCCTGGACTAGCGCAGCAGTTCTTC.

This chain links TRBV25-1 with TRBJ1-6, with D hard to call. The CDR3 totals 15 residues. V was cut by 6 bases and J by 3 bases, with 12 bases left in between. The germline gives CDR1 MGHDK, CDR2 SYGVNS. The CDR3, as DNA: TGTGCCAGCAGGCCCGAGAGCCTCTATAATTCACCCCTCCACTTT. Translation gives CASRPESLYNSPLHF.

The CDR3 protein is CASREASGNPGTQYF. DNA for the CDR3: TGCGCCAGCCGGGAGGCTAGCGGGAACCCAGGGACCCAGTACTTC. The V call is TRBV10-2, the J call TRBJ2-5; 9 nucleotides agree with TRBD2. V lost 8 bases to trimming and J lost 7 bases; unmatched junction nucleotides: 14. Germline V lookup: CDR1 WSHSY, CDR2 SAAADI. CDR3 length equals 15 residues.

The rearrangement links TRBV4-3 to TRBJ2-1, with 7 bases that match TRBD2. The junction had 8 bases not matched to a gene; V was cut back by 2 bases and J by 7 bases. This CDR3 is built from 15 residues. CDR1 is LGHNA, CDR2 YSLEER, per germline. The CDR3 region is CASSQRVAGDNEQFF. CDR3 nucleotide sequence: TGCGCCAGCAGCCAAAGGGTGGCGGGGGATAATGAGCAGTTCTTC.

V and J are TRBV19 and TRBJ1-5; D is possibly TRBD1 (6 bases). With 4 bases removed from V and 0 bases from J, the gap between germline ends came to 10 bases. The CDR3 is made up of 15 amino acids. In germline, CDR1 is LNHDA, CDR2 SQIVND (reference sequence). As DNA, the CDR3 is TGTGCCAGTAGTAGGCCAGGGGATAGCAATCAGCCCCAGCATTTT. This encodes CASSRPGDSNQPQHF. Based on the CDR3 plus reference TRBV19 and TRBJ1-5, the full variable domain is DGGITQSPKYLFRKEGQNVTLSCEQNLNHDAMYWYRQDPGQGLRLIYYSQIVNDFQKGDIAEGYSVSREKKESFPLTVTSAQKNPTAFYLCASSRPGDSNQPQHFGDGTRLSIL.

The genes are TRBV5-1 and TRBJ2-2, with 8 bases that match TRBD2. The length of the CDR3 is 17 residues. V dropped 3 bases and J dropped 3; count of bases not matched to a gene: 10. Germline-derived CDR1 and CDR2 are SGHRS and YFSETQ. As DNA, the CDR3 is TGCGCCAGCAGCTCCTACGTGACTAGCGTGGACACCGGGGAGCTGTTTTTT. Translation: CASSSYVTSVDTGELFF.